Here is one TCR beta chain with its context. What it binds is unknown. cDNA synthesis used the whole RNA isolate, giving expressed TCRB sequences. TCRdb's table, derived via immunoSEQ multiplex PCR, lists solely in-frame clones and lacks some. The data show 200,000 to 250,000 clones, less than 35% seen once. The sample originates from a study of beta chain features in type 1 diabetes. Findings and limits, study-wide: Any role of HLA type in TCRB rearrangement remained unresolved here. Naive, central memory and Treg TCRB repertoires appeared more alike in patients than in healthy donors. Individuals with type 1 diabetes displayed fewer insertions and more deletions at VDJ junctions.

Germline values: CDR1 SGDLS, CDR2 YYNGEE. The J segment lost 4 bases and the V segment lost 4 bases, leaving 5 bases of the junction unmatched. The length of the CDR3 is 14 residues. Specimen: central memory CD4+ T cells from blood. This rearrangement joins TRBV9 to TRBJ1-1, with 9 bases aligning to TRBD1. This sequence was found in a man aged 25-45 years in good health. Written as DNA, the CDR3 is TGTGCCAGCAGCAAACAGGGGGCGGGCACTGAAGCTTTCTTT. This sequence encodes CASSKQGAGTEAFF.